The entry below gives a single TCR beta chain sequence along with its context. The sample comes from a study of T cells in women clearing cervical HPV infection. Background on the study: Blood came at first lesion visit for cases, post-clearance for controls.

Generated by immunoSEQ multiplex PCR, the TCRdb table keeps only in-frame clones and is missing some. The repertoire table contains fewer than 35,000 clones. This clonotype originated in a woman aged 18 to 75 with a cervical HPV16 infection that either progressed to CIN3+ or cleared (not recorded which). Sequences were obtained from blood buffy coat.

The CDR3 sequence: CASSVQGGETQYF. Incomplete CDR3 DNA: TGTGCCAGCAGTGTCCAGGGAGGAGAGACG. The rearrangement uses TRBV2 and TRBJ2-3, with D possibly TRBD2 on 6 matching bases. The read stops 3 residues short of the end of the CDR3; the missing end is completed from the germline J gene. The CDR3 is 13 amino acids. Looked up from germline, CDR1 is SNHLY and CDR2 is FYNNEI.